This record looks at one TCR beta chain sequence and its context. The antigen remains undetermined. These data originate in a study of blood T cells in healthy people across ages. Study-level background: Template switching picked up about one barcoded beta molecule for each two T cells.

The study's findings and limits: A roughly linear fall in TCR beta diversity per million T cells was seen with increasing age.

Primed by a sample-barcoded 5' primer and a J-beta primer mix, a second PCR proceeded for roughly 7 to 11 cycles. TCRdb reprocessed the 5' RACE reads via MiXCR and lists one record per CDR3 protein. The sample yields some 860,000 distinct CDR3 sequences, just over 55% seen once. This TCR came from a middle-aged man in good health. Input material: blood.

The CDR3 DNA is TGTGCCAGCACCACAAGCCGCGGGGCCTCCTACGAGCAGTACTTC. This codes for CASTTSRGASYEQYF. This chain links TRBV27 with TRBJ2-7, with D possibly being TRBD2 (6 bases). This CDR3 has 15 amino acids. V lost 7 bases to trimming and J lost 0 bases, with 16 bases between them. The germline gives CDR1 MNHEY, CDR2 SMNVEV (reference sequence).